This TCR beta chain was retrieved from a study of blood T cells in healthy people across ages. Study observations and caveats: Higher diversity and more naive CD4+ cells were features of long-lived donors, compared to aged donors. Conclusively comparing naive with antigen-experienced cells was impossible with unsorted PBMCs.

Roughly 10 milliliters of peripheral blood were drawn from each donor. This clonotype came up a few times. Its antigen remains unidentified. Using a J-beta primer mix together with a sample-barcoded 5' primer, a second PCR was run for roughly 7 to 11 cycles. CDR3-containing paired-end reads numbered at least 2.5 million in each sample. TCRdb re-analysed the 5' RACE reads in MiXCR, keeping a single row per CDR3 protein. The sample yields 1.8 million or so distinct CDR3 sequences, about two fifths seen once. The sequenced sample was blood. The sequence derives from a human donor in good health.

The CDR3 DNA is TGCGCCAGCAGCTTCACTAGCGGGGGAGCACCCTACGAGCAGTACTTC. It codes for CASSFTSGGAPYEQYF. The chain has TRBV5-1 and TRBJ2-7; 11 positions agree with TRBD2. The V gene end was trimmed by 2 bases and the J gene end by 2 bases; junction bases not matched to a gene: 6. CDR1 SGHRS and CDR2 YFSETQ come from the germline V gene. The CDR3 is 16 amino acids.